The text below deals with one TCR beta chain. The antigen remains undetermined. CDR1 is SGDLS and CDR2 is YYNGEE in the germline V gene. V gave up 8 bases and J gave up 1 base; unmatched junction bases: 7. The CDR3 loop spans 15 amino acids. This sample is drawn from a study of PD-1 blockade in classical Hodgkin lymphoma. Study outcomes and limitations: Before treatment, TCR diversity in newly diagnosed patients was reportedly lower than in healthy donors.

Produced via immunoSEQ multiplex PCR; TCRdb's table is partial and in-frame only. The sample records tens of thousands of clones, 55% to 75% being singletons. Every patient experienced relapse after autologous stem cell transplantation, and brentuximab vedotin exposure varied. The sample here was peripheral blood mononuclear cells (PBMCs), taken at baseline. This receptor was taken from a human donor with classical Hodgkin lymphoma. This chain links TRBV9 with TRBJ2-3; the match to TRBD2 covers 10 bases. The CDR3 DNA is TGTGCCAGTGCCCCCGGACTAGCGGGCACAGATACGCAGTATTTT. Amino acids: CASAPGLAGTDTQYF. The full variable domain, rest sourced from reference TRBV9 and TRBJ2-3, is DSGVTQTPKHLITATGQRVTLRCSPRSGDLSVYWYQQSLDQGLQFLIQYYNGEERAKGNILERFSAQQFPDLHSELNLSSLELGDSALYFCASAPGLAGTDTQYFGPGTRLTVL.